The clone carrying this T cell receptor beta chain was detected a few times. Antigen unknown. The entry originates in a study of sequential checkpoint blockade in melanoma. Turning to the study itself: After nivolumab or ipilimumab alone, about two dozen patients had week-13 rebiopsies.

Only in-frame clones appear in the TCRdb table, and some are missing; sequencing was by immunoSEQ multiplex PCR. The table has under 7,000 clones, 15% to 20% seen once; the top ten hold 15% to 20%. As to treatment: randomized to nivolumab then ipilimumab (arm A) or the reverse (arm B). General study findings and limits: Mutational load did not correlate with tumor T-cell fraction or clonality.

This CDR3 region has 14 residues. Deletions cut 6 bases from V and 3 bases from J, with 14 bases between. This chain uses TRBV23-1 with TRBJ2-5, with D maybe TRBD2 (5 bases). TRBV23-1 is reported as an ORF; its role is uncertain. Source: tumor tissue (inferred from file names), taken from a patient given nivolumab and ipilimumab in sequence. The source is a human donor with melanoma. The CDR3 loop is CASSQGRGKETQYF. The DNA of the CDR3 is TGCGCCAGCAGCCAAGGGAGAGGGAAAGAGACCCAGTACTTC.